These 9 T cell receptor beta chains originate from one sample sequenced in a study of cytomegalovirus exposure and HLA in healthy donors. Use of 60 Vbeta and 13 Jbeta primers characterized the PCR. Data came from immunoSEQ multiplex PCR; TCRdb stores just in-frame clones and leaves some out. Among 70,000 to 95,000 clones listed, 62% were seen once. Sequencing input: PBMCs. All receptors derive from a woman in her 30s in good health and CMV-seropositive.

This clone occurred a few times. The rearrangement links TRBV9 to TRBJ2-3; 11 bases agree with TRBD2. J lost 4 bases, V lost 5 bases, and 6 bases had no gene match. The germline gives CDR1 SGDLS, CDR2 YYNGEE. This CDR3 has 15 residues. The CDR3 spells CASRETSGAPDTQYF. The CDR3 region has the DNA TGTGCCAGCAGAGAGACTAGCGGGGCCCCAGATACGCAGTATTTT.

This clone was counted a few times. Other DNA sequences within the sample encode an identical CDR3. This rearrangement joins TRBV6-5 to TRBJ1-1; no clear D. The CDR3 runs 14 residues. V gave up 6 bases and J gave up 0 bases, with 11 bases separating them. Germline assignment: CDR1 MNHEY and CDR2 SVGAGI. CDR3 in DNA: TGTGCCAGCAGCTCCGGACTATTGAACACTGAAGCTTTCTTT. Encoded protein: CASSSGLLNTEAFF.

In its sample, this clone was seen a few times. This chain connects TRBV7-8 to TRBJ1-2, with D perhaps matching TRBD1 (5 bases). V lost 5 bases to trimming and J lost 6 bases, with 10 bases between them. This CDR3 has 12 amino acids. Germline loops: CDR1 SGHVS, CDR2 FQNEAQ. CDR3 DNA sequence: TGTGCCAGCAGCACCATCAGGGATGGCTACACCTTC. As protein: CASSTIRDGYTF.

This clone has a handful of counts. CDR3 sequence: CASSESTTGQGYTF. The CDR3 DNA sequence: TGCGCCAGCAGTGAGTCCACGACAGGGCAGGGCTACACCTTC. V usage is TRBV10-1 and J usage is TRBJ1-2; TRBD1 matches 7 bases. The CDR3 is made up of 14 amino acids. Trimming cost V 0 bases and J 8 bases; bases outside gene matches: 6. The V gene's germline CDR1 is WNHNN and CDR2 SYGVQD (reference sequence).

Points on this clone: The junction does not match germline at one end; this may be a read error. This chain links TRBV25-1 with TRBJ1-2, with 7 bases identical to TRBD1. The length of the CDR3 is 14 residues. Looked up from germline, CDR1 is MGHDK and CDR2 is SYGVNS. The CDR3 loop reads CASGDRGLPSGYTF. CDR3 nucleotide sequence: TGTGCCAGCGGTGATAGGGGGCTCCCGAGTGGCTACACCTTC.

The V and J genes are TRBV19 and TRBJ1-4; D gene ambiguous. The CDR3 loop spans 11 amino acids. The V end lost 7 bases, the J end lost 7 bases, and 7 bases lay between the germline ends. Germline CDR1 is LNHDA and CDR2 is SQIVND (reference sequence). In DNA, the CDR3 is TGTGCCAGTAAGGCGGCTGAAAAACTGTTTTTT. Translating gives CASKAAEKLFF.

The chain carries TRBV9 and TRBJ2-1, with 8 nucleotides matching TRBD2. The V gene's germline CDR1 is SGDLS and CDR2 YYNGEE. The CDR3 totals 14 residues. V lost 0 bases, J lost 8 bases, and 4 bases stayed unmatched. CDR3 nucleotide sequence: TGTGCCAGCAGCGTAGGTGCGGGGGGCTATGAGCAGTTCTTC. This gives the protein CASSVGAGGYEQFF.

The chain employs TRBV5-6 and TRBJ2-2, with 8 bases fitting TRBD1. V lost 1 base to trimming and J lost 4 bases; unmatched junction nucleotides: 6. CDR3 length equals 16 residues. The germline gives CDR1 SGHDT, CDR2 YYEEEE. CDR3 nucleotide sequence: TGTGCCAGCAGCTTGTTCGGACAGGGTCCCACCGGGGAGCTGTTTTTT. Residues: CASSLFGQGPTGELFF.

This rearrangement joins TRBV5-1 to TRBJ1-1, with 8 nucleotides matching TRBD1. V dropped 0 bases and J dropped 1; count of bases not matched to a gene: 5. This CDR3 contains 16 residues. Germline assignment: CDR1 SGHRS and CDR2 YFSETQ. In nucleotides, the CDR3 is TGCGCCAGCAGCTTGGAACAGGGGGGAAGGAACACTGAAGCTTTCTTT. Translation: CASSLEQGGRNTEAFF.